This T cell receptor beta chain was captured in a study of blood T cell repertoires in COVID-19 (dated by TCRdb to about 2020). For the study in its entirety: Samples from collaborators originated in the United States, Italy and Spain and spanned both the acute and convalescent phases of COVID-19. The material from the prospective study consisted of cDNA or gDNA derived from T cells, B-cell-depleted T cells, or PBMCs. Subjects who had been exposed to COVID-19, were actively infected with it, or had recovered from it provided the deeply sampled blood TCRbeta repertoires that made up the dataset. The repertoires were made available in a free public database intended to serve as a resource for research on the immune response to SARS-CoV-2. The samples were drawn from two sources: the first 160 participants of the ongoing ImmuneRACE study, and 950 to 1,500 subjects contributed by 6 global collaborators. The sample metadata nearly always contained a de-identified subject ID, COVID-19 status, age in years and sex. Where HLA class I and class II types were available, the types were taken from metadata supplied by the sample provider, not from assay-based typing. Results and caveats for the whole study, not just this receptor: Clinical and demographic metadata were provided uncurated, with the amount varying by source and participant.

Each collaborating institution followed its own protocols to collect whole blood in K2EDTA tubes. For TCRbeta analysis, collaborator samples were shipped as frozen whole blood, as isolated PBMCs, or as DNA extracted from either sample type. TCRbeta CDR3 regions were amplified from genomic DNA using the immunoSEQ Assay, a bias-controlled multiplex PCR. The authors' pipeline ran thus. The number of nucleated cells in each sample was estimated from the amplification of reference gene primers within the assay. Sequence reads were collapsed and filtered to measure the absolute abundance of every unique TCRbeta CDR3 rearrangement. For each sample, productive Simpson clonality was calculated by taking the square root of Simpson's diversity index across productive rearrangements. TCRdb holds this immuneACCESS table with in-frame rearrangements only. Some clones are missing; in checked studies, unresolved V genes explain under half, and the rest has no known cause. The DNA was the basis for D and trimming; V, J and clone size are from that table. This sample holds roughly 250,000 clones; approximately 80% were observed only once. Of the sample, approximately 9% falls within the top ten clones.

For this clone: Its antigen is not yet known. There are no base qualities to consult, and no much larger clone falls within one base.

The source is a human donor in a cohort sampled during active COVID-19. Sequencing input: peripheral blood.

The CDR3 corresponds to CAINSGTTDTQYF. The DNA sequence follows: TGTGCCATCAATAGCGGGACCACAGATACGCAGTATTTT. The chain couples TRBV10-3 to TRBJ2-3; the junction holds 8 bases that match TRBD2. Trimming accounts for 7 bases at V and 2 bases at J, while the number of junction bases matched to no gene is 2. Looking up the germline V gene yields CDR1 ENHRY and CDR2 SYGVKD. From cysteine to phenylalanine, the CDR3 is 13 amino acids long. Of the read, only the CDR3 DNA is kept; its 39 bases are in frame from base 1.